This T cell receptor beta chain emerged from a study of sequential checkpoint blockade in melanoma. In the study overall: Patients were randomized 1:1 to nivolumab-then-ipilimumab or ipilimumab-then-nivolumab first-line. Each arm's sequence ended with maintenance nivolumab.

Trimming took off 0 bases at V and 4 bases at J, with 5 bases between the two ends. CDR1 is SGDLS, CDR2 YYNGEE, per germline. This CDR3 is 13 amino acids long. TCRdb's table, derived via immunoSEQ multiplex PCR, lists solely in-frame clones and lacks some. The sample holds roughly 20,000 clones, roughly 82% seen once. The treatment: randomized to nivolumab then ipilimumab (arm A) or the reverse (arm B). Patients had received no earlier DNA-damaging chemotherapy. Sorted cells were live CD3+CD8+, lacking CD19 and CD56, from PBMCs. This sequence originates from a human donor with melanoma. The chain uses TRBV9 and TRBJ1-5; D gene uncertain. Specimen: CD8+ T cells sorted from blood (inferred from file names), collected from a patient given nivolumab and ipilimumab in sequence. The CDR3 region is CASSVDQNQPQHF. Written as DNA, the CDR3 is TGTGCCAGCAGCGTAGATCAAAATCAGCCCCAGCATTTT.